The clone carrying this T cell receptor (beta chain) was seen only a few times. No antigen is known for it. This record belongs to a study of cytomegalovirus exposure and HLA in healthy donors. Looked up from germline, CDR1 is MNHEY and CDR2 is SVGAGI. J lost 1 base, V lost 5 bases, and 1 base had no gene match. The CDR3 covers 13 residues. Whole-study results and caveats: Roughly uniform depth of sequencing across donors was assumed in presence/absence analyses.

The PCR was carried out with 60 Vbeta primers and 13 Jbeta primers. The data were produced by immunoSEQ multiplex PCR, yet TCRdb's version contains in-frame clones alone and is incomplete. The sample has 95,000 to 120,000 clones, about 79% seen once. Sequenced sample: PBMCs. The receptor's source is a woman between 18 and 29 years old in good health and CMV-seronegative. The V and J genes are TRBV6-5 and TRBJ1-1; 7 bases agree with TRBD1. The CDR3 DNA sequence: TGTGCCAGCAGTAGGGACAGGAACACTGAAGCTTTCTTT. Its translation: CASSRDRNTEAFF.